This T cell receptor beta chain was documented in a study of T-cell reconstitution after alpha-beta-depleted transplantation in children. It was with unique molecular identifiers that the TCRbeta library was prepared. TCRdb analysed the PCR reads with MiXCR anew, one entry per CDR3 protein. The table shows roughly 310,000 distinct CDR3 sequences, with over 20% occurring only once. On this clonotype itself: Its antigen is currently unknown.

Findings of the study overall: Several hundred rapidly expanded clones from non-depleted graft cells reportedly supplied alpha-beta T cells about two months post-transplant.

CDR3 length: 15 residues. Trimming cost V 0 bases and J 0 bases, with 9 bases left between them. Germline CDR1 reads SGHRS; CDR2 reads YFSETQ. The rearrangement joins TRBV5-1 to TRBJ1-1, with D perhaps TRBD1 (5 bases). The source is a male patient younger than 18 who had a stem cell transplant for acute lymphoblastic leukemia, so the T cells may come from the graft donor. Here the sequenced sample was PBMCs, mostly from graft donor cells, taken 180 days after TCRalphabeta/CD19-depleted stem cell transplant. CDR3 loop: CASSLVGGVNTEAFF. The CDR3 nucleotides are TGCGCCAGCAGCTTGGTGGGAGGGGTGAACACTGAAGCTTTCTTT.